This is a list of T cell receptor beta chains from one sample in a study of blood T cell repertoires in COVID-19. TCRdb's copy holds only in-frame clones and misses some; the assay was immunoSEQ multiplex PCR. The profile covers 650,000 to 800,000 clones, with around 89% appearing a single time and over 0.2% taken by the ten largest. The sample consisted of peripheral blood. All receptors derive from a woman aged 18-29 years with acute or convalescent COVID-19. Both conserved end residues are part of each CDR3. Fields, in order: V gene, CDR3 length, J gene, CDR3 protein.

V gene: TRBV27
CDR3 length: 18
J gene: TRBJ2-3
CDR3 protein: CASNRPMTSGGPEDTQYF

V gene: TRBV2
CDR3 length: 14
J gene: TRBJ2-2
CDR3 protein: CASSDLADTGELFF

V gene: TRBV4-1
CDR3 length: 15
J gene: TRBJ2-7
CDR3 protein: CASSQEGRGSYEQYF

V gene: TRBV28
CDR3 length: 12
J gene: TRBJ1-4
CDR3 protein: CASSLGLRGLFF

V gene: TRBV5-4
CDR3 length: 16
J gene: TRBJ2-2
CDR3 protein: CASSLGARSNTGELFF

V gene: TRBV19
CDR3 length: 15
J gene: TRBJ1-1
CDR3 protein: CASDEAGTGGTEAFF

V gene: TRBV21-1
CDR3 length: 15
J gene: TRBJ2-1
CDR3 protein: CASSKAGGPYNEQFF

V gene: TRBV7-9
CDR3 length: 17
J gene: TRBJ1-1
CDR3 protein: CASSLVGGAGMNTEAFF

V gene: TRBV9
CDR3 length: 15
J gene: TRBJ1-2
CDR3 protein: CASSRRGRTSNGYTF

V gene: TRBV4-1
CDR3 length: 13
J gene: TRBJ1-1
CDR3 protein: CASSQSGLFEAFF

V gene: TRBV9
CDR3 length: 15
J gene: TRBJ2-3
CDR3 protein: CASSVEERAADTQYF

V gene: TRBV19
CDR3 length: 13
J gene: TRBJ1-1
CDR3 protein: CASSITISTEAFF

V gene: TRBV12-3/TRBV12-4
CDR3 length: 13
J gene: TRBJ1-4
CDR3 protein: CASSDRGYEKLFF

V gene: TRBV6-6
CDR3 length: 19
J gene: TRBJ2-7
CDR3 protein: CASSRRPHTGPQNSYEQYF

V gene: TRBV4-1
CDR3 length: 16
J gene: TRBJ1-5
CDR3 protein: CASSRGPTGLNQPQHF

V gene: TRBV5-4
CDR3 length: 17
J gene: TRBJ2-3
CDR3 protein: CASSLPVAGGPTDTQYF

V gene: TRBV7-9
CDR3 length: 15
J gene: TRBJ1-2
CDR3 protein: CASSPQPQGYNGYTF